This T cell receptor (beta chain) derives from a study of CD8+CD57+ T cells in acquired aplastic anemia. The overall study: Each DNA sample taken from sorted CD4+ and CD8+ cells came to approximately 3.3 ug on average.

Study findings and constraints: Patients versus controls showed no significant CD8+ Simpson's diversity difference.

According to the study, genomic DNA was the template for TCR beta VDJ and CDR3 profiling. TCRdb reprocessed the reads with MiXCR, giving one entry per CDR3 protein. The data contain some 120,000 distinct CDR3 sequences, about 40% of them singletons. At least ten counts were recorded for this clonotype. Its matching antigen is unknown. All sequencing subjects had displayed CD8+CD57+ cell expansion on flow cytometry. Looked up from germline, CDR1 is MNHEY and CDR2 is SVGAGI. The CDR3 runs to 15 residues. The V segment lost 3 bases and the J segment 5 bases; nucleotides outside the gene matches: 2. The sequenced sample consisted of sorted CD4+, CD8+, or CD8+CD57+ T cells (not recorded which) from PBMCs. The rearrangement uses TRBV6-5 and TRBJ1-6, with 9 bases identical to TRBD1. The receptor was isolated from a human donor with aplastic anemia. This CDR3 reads CASSYGDRDNSPLHF. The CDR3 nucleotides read TGTGCCAGCAGTTATGGGGACAGGGATAATTCACCCCTCCACTTT.